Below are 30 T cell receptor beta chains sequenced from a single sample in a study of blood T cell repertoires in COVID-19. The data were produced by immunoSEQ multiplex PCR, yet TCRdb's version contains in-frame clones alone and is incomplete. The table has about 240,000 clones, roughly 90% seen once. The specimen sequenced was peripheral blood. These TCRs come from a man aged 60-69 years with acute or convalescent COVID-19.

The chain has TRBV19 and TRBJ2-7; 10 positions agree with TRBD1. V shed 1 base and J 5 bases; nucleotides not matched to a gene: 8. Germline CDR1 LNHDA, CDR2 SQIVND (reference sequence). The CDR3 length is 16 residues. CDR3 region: CASSIGPPGTGDEQYF. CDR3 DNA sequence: TGTGCCAGTAGTATAGGGCCCCCCGGGACAGGGGACGAGCAGTACTTC. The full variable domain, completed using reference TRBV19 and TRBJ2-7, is DGGITQSPKYLFRKEGQNVTLSCEQNLNHDAMYWYRQDPGQGLRLIYYSQIVNDFQKGDIAEGYSVSREKKESFPLTVTSAQKNPTAFYLCASSIGPPGTGDEQYFGPGTRLTVT.

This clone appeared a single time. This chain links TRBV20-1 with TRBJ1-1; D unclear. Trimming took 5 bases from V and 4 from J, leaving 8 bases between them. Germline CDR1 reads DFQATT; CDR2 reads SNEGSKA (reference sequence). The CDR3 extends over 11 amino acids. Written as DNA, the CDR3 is TGCAGTGCTCTCGGCGGCACTGAAGCTTTCTTT. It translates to CSALGGTEAFF.

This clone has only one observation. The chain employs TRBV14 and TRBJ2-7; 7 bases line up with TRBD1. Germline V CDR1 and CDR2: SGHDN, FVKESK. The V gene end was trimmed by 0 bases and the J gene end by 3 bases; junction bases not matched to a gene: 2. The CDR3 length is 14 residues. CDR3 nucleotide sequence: TGTGCCAGCAGCCAAGATGCAGGGGGCTACGAGCAGTACTTC. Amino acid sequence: CASSQDAGGYEQYF.

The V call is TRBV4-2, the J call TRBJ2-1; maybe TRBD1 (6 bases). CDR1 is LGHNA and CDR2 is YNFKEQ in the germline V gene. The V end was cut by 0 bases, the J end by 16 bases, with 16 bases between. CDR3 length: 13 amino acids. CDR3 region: CASSQDQGSPLFF. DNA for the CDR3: TGTGCCAGCAGCCAAGATCAGGGGAGTCCCTTATTCTTC.

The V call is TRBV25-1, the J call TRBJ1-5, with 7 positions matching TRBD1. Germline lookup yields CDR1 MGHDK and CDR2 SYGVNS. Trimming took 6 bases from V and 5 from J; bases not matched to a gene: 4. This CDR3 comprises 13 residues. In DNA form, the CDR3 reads TGTGCCAGCAGCCACAGGGGCGATCAGCCCCAGCATTTT. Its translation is CASSHRGDQPQHF.

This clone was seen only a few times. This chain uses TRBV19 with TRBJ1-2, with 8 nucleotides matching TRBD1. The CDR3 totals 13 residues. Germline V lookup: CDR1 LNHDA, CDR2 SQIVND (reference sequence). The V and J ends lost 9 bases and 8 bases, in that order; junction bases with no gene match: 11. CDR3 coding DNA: TGTGCCAGCGGTCCAGGGGGCGCAGGGGGCTACACCTTC. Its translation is CASGPGGAGGYTF. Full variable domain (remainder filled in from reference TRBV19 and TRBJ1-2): DGGITQSPKYLFRKEGQNVTLSCEQNLNHDAMYWYRQDPGQGLRLIYYSQIVNDFQKGDIAEGYSVSREKKESFPLTVTSAQKNPTAFYLCASGPGGAGGYTFGSGTRLTVV.

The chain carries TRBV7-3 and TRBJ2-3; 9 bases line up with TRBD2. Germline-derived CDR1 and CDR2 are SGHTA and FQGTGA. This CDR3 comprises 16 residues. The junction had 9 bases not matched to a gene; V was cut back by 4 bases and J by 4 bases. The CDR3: CASSSISGSGSDTQYF. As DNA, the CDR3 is TGTGCCAGCAGCTCTATTAGCGGGAGTGGCTCAGATACGCAGTATTTT.

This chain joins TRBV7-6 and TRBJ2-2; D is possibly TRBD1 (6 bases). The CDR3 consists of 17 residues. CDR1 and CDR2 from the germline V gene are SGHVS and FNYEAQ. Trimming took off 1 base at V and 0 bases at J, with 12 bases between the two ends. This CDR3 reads CASSLGIRGPNTGELFF. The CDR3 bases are TGTGCCAGCAGCTTAGGCATCAGGGGTCCGAACACCGGGGAGCTGTTTTTT. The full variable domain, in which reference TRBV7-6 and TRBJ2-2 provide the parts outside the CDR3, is GAGVSQSPRYKVTKRGQDVALRCDPISGHVSLYWYRQALGQGPEFLTYFNYEAQQDKSGLPNDRFSAERPEGSISTLTIQRTEQRDSAMYRCASSLGIRGPNTGELFFGEGSRLTVL.

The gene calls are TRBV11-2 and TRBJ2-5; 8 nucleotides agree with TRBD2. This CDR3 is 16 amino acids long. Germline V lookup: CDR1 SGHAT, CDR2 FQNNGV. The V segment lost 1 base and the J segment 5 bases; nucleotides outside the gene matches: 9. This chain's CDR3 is CASSLASGLVLETQYF. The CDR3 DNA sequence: TGTGCCAGCAGCTTAGCCTCGGGACTAGTTCTGGAGACCCAGTACTTC. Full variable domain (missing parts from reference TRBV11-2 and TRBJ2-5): EAGVAQSPRYKIIEKRQSVAFWCNPISGHATLYWYQQILGQGPKLLIQFQNNGVVDDSQLPKDRFSAERLKGVDSTLKIQPAKLEDSAVYLCASSLASGLVLETQYFGPGTRLLVL.

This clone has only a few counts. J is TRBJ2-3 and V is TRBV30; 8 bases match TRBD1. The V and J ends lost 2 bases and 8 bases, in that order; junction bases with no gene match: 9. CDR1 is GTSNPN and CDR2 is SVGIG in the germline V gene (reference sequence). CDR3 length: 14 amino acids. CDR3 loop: CAWSKTGALPTQYF. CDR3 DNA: TGTGCCTGGAGTAAGACAGGGGCCTTACCTACGCAGTATTTT. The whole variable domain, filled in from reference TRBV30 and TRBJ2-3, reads SQTIHQWPATLVQPVGSPLSLECTVEGTSNPNLYWYRQAAGRGLQLLFYSVGIGQISSEVPQNLSASRPQDRQFILSSKKLLLSDSGFYLCAWSKTGALPTQYFGPGTRLTVL.

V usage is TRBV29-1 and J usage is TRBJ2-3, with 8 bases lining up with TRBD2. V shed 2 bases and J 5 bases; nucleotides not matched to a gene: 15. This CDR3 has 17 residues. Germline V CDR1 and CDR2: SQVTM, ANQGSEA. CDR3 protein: CSVEFIGSSGRVDTQYF. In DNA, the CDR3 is TGCAGCGTTGAATTTATAGGGTCCAGCGGGAGAGTAGATACGCAGTATTTT.

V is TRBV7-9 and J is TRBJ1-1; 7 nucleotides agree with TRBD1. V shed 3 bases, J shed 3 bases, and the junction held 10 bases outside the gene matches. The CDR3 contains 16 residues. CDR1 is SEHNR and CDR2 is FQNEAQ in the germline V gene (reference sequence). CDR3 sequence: CASSFPAGGGHTEAFF. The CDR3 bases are TGTGCCAGCAGCTTCCCGGCAGGGGGTGGCCACACTGAAGCTTTCTTT.

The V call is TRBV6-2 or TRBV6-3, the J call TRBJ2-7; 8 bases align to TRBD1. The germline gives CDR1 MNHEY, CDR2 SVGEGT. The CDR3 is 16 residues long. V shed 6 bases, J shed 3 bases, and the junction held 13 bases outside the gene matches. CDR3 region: CASSPPGDRLSYEQYF. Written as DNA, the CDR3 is TGTGCCAGCAGCCCTCCCGGGGACAGGTTAAGCTACGAGCAGTACTTC.

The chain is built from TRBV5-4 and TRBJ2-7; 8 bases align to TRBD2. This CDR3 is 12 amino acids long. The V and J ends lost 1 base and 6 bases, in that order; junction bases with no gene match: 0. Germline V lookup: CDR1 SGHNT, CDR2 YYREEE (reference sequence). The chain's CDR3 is CASSLSGGEQYF. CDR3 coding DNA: TGTGCCAGCAGCTTGAGCGGGGGCGAGCAGTACTTC.

CDR3 region: CATSDLYEDRDTQYF. Here the CDR3 DNA reads TGTGCCACCAGTGATCTGTATGAGGATAGGGATACGCAGTATTTT. This chain uses TRBV24-1 with TRBJ2-3; no firm D call. Germline lookup yields CDR1 KGHDR and CDR2 SFDVKD. The CDR3 is 15 residues long. Trimming removed 3 bases from V and 6 bases from J, with 15 bases in between.

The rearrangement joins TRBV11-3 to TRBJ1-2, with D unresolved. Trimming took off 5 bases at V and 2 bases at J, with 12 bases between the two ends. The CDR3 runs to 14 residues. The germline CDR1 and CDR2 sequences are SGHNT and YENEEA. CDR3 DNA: TGTGCCAGCAGCCCACGGACGGGGAACTATGGCTACACCTTC. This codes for CASSPRTGNYGYTF.

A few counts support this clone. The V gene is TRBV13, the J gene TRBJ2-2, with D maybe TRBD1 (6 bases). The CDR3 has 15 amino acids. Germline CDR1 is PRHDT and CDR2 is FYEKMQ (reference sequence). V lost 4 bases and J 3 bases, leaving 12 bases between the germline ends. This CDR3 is CASSSTGSDTGELFF. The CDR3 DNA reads TGTGCCAGCAGCTCAACAGGGTCCGACACCGGGGAGCTGTTTTTT.

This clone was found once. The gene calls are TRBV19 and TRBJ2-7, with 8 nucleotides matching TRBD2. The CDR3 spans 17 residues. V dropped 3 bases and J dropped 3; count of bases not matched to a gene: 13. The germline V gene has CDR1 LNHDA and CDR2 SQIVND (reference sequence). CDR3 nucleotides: TGTGCCAGTAGTATCGGGGGGGCCGGTCTCTACAGCTACGAGCAGTACTTC. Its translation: CASSIGGAGLYSYEQYF.

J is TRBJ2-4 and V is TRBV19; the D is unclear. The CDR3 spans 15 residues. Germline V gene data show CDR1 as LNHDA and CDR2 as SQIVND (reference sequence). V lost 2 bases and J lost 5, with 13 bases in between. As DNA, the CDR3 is TGTGCCAGTAGTATACTTTCGAGGTCCGAAAACATTCAGTACTTC. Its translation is CASSILSRSENIQYF.

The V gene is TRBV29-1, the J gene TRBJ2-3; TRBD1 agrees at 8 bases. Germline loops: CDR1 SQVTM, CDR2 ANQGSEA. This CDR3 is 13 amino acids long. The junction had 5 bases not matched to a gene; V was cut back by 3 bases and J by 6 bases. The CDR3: CSVDGQGADTQYF. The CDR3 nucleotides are TGCAGCGTTGACGGGCAGGGGGCGGATACGCAGTATTTT.

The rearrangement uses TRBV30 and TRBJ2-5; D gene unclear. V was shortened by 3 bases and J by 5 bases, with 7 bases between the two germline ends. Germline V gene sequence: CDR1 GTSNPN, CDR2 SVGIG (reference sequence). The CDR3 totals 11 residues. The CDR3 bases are TGTGCCTGGAGCGCCGGGGAGACCCAGTACTTC. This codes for CAWSAGETQYF.

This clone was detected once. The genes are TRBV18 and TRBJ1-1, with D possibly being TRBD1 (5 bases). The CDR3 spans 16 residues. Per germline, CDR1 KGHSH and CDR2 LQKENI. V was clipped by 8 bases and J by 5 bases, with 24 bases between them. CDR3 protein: CASREKQGGFGTEAFF. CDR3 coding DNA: TGTGCCAGCCGCGAGAAGCAGGGAGGCTTCGGGACTGAAGCTTTCTTT.

CDR3 in DNA: TGTGCCAGCAGCGTAGGGGGGCCCGGCTCTGGAAACACCATATATTTT. Its translation is CASSVGGPGSGNTIYF. V and J are TRBV9 and TRBJ1-3; a weak D match, TRBD1 (6 bases). Germline CDR1 reads SGDLS; CDR2 reads YYNGEE. This CDR3 is 16 amino acids long. Trimming pared 0 bases from V and 0 bases from J, leaving 10 bases between.

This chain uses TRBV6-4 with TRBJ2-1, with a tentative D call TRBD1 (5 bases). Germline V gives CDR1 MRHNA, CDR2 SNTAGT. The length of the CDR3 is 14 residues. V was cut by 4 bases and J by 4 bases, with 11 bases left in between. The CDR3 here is CASSVRQGYNEQFF. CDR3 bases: TGTGCCAGCAGTGTTCGGCAGGGATACAATGAGCAGTTCTTC.

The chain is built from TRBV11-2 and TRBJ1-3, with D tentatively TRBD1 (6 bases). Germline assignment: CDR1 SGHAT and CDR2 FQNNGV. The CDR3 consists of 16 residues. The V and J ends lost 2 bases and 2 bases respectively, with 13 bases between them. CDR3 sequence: CASSLSDRSAGNTIYF. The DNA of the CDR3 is TGTGCCAGCAGCTTATCCGACAGGTCGGCTGGAAACACCATATATTTT.

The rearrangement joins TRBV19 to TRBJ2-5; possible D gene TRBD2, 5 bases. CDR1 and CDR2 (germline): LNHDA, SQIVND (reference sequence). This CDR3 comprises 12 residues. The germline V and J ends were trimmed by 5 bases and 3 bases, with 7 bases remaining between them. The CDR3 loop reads CASSEGKETQYF. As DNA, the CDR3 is TGTGCCAGTAGTGAGGGAAAAGAGACCCAGTACTTC.

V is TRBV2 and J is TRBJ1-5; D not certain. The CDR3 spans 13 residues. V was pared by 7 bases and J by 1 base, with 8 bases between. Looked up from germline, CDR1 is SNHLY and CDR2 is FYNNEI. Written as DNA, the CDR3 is TGTGCCAGCACCCTCTTAAGCAATCAGCCCCAGCATTTT. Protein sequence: CASTLLSNQPQHF.

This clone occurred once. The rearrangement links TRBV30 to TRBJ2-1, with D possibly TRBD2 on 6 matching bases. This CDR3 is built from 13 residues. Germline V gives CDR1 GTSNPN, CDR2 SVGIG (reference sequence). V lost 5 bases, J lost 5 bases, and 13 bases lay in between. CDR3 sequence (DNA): TGTGCCTGGGGTGGAGGGGTTAACAATGAGCAGTTCTTC. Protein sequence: CAWGGGVNNEQFF.

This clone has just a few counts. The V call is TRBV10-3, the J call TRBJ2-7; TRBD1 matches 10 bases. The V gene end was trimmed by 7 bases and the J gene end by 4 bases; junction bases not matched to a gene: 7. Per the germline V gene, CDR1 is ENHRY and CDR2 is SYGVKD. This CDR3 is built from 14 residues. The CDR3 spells CAITKTGGQYEQYF. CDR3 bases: TGTGCCATCACTAAGACAGGGGGCCAGTACGAGCAGTACTTC.

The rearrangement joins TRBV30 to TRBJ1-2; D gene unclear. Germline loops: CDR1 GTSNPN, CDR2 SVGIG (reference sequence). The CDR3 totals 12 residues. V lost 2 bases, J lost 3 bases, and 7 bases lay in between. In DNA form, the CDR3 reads TGTGCCTGGAGTAAGGGAGACTATGGCTACACCTTC. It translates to CAWSKGDYGYTF. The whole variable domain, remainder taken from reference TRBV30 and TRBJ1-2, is SQTIHQWPATLVQPVGSPLSLECTVEGTSNPNLYWYRQAAGRGLQLLFYSVGIGQISSEVPQNLSASRPQDRQFILSSKKLLLSDSGFYLCAWSKGDYGYTFGSGTRLTVV.